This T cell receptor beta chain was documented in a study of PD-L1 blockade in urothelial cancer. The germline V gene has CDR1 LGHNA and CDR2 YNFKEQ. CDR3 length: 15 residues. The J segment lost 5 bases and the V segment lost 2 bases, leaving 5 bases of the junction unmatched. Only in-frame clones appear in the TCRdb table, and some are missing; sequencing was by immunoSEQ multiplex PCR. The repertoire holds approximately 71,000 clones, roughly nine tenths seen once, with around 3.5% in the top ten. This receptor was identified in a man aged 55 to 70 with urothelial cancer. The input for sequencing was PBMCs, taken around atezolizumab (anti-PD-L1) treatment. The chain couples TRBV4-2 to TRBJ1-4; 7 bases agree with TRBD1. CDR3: CASSQRQGRNEKLFF. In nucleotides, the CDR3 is TGTGCCAGCAGCCAAAGACAGGGACGGAATGAAAAACTGTTTTTT.